At least ten counts were recorded for the clone carrying this TCR beta chain. Its antigen is not identified. These data originate in a study of T-cell reconstitution after alpha-beta-depleted transplantation in children. Whole-study results and caveats: Alpha-beta T cells about two months after transplant reportedly derived from several hundred expanded graft clones. T-cell counts and diversity at one year post-transplant came mainly from newly produced T cells. For some patients, TCRbeta diversity was high at day 60 because of recipient T cells and thymic progenitors that survived.

The CDR3 is 14 amino acids. V was trimmed by 4 bases and J by 2 bases, leaving 13 bases between them. Germline CDR1 is SGHKS and CDR2 is YYEKEE (reference sequence). As it was prepared, the TCRbeta library received unique molecular identifiers. From the PCR reads, TCRdb called clonotypes with MiXCR, one entry per CDR3 protein. The data show about 300,000 distinct CDR3 sequences, around 7.1% seen once. The V gene is TRBV5-5, the J gene TRBJ2-7, with TRBD1 as a possible D gene (6 bases). The input for sequencing was peripheral blood, taken 360 days after TCRalphabeta/CD19-depleted stem cell transplant. This TCR came from a female patient aged 2-10 years who had a stem cell transplant for Fanconi anemia, so the T cells may come from the graft donor. The CDR3 nucleotides read TGTGCCAGCAGCCACACAGGGTACACCTACGAGCAGTACTTC. Amino acid sequence: CASSHTGYTYEQYF.